This T cell receptor (beta chain) was sequenced for a study of blood T cell repertoires in COVID-19. About the study: COVID-19 samples from acute and convalescent phases originated in the United States, Italy and Spain. The analysed material was cDNA or gDNA that came from T cells, B-cell-depleted T cells, or PBMCs.

Trimming at V came to 5 bases and at J to 0 bases, leaving 5 bases not matched to a gene. This CDR3 comprises 16 residues. From germline, CDR1 is SEHNR and CDR2 FQNEAQ (reference sequence). Authors' methods: Amplified reference gene primers provided the basis for estimating nucleated cell counts. Produced via immunoSEQ multiplex PCR; TCRdb's table is partial and in-frame only. That table supplies the V and J calls and clone size; D and trimming were determined from the DNA. This table has about 150,000 clones, about 89% appearing once. The receptor was derived from a man aged 50 to 59 with acute or convalescent COVID-19. The rearrangement links TRBV7-9 to TRBJ2-2; 8 bases match TRBD1. Material: peripheral blood. In DNA form, the CDR3 reads TGTGCCAGCAGCCCTCGACAGGGGTCGAACACCGGGGAGCTGTTTTTT. Translating gives CASSPRQGSNTGELFF.